This T cell receptor (beta chain) derives from a study of shared clonotypes between healthy human individuals. Sequencing was performed with immunoSEQ multiplex PCR; in TCRdb, only in-frame clones are kept and a portion is missing. The data show over a million clones, with roughly 96% seen just once and approximately 1.1% held by the top ten. Trimming removed 3 bases from V and 5 bases from J, with 13 bases in between. CDR3 length: 14 amino acids. The germline V gene encodes CDR1 SGHDN and CDR2 FVKESK. The receptor's source is a man aged 30-40 years in good health. This chain joins TRBV14 and TRBJ1-1; D gene uncertain. The sample comprised naive CD4+ T cells sorted from blood. Subset described: CD45RA+ positively selected. The CDR3 DNA reads TGTGCCAGCAGCCAGTCGTGGTGGGATACTGAAGCTTTCTTT. Protein product: CASSQSWWDTEAFF.